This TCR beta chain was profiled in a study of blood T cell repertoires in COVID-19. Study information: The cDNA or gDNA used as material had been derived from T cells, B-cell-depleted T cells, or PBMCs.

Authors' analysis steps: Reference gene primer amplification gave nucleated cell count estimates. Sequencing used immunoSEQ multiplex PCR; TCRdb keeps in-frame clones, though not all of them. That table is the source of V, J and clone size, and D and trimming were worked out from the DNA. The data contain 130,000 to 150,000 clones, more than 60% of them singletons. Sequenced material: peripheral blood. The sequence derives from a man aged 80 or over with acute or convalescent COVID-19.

CDR3 amino acids: CASSDDRGGVNEQFF. DNA for the CDR3: TGTGCCAGCAGTGATGACAGGGGAGGGGTTAATGAGCAGTTCTTC. The chain combines TRBV2 with TRBJ2-1, with a possible D match to TRBD1 (8 bases). The germline V gene encodes CDR1 SNHLY and CDR2 FYNNEI. CDR3 length: 15 amino acids. Trimming stripped 3 bases from V and 7 bases from J, with 16 bases between.